The present T cell receptor beta chain was sequenced within a study of T cells expressing NK-cell markers. On the study more broadly: The TCR beta repertoires originated in sorted CD3+CD56+NKG2C+, CD3+CD56+NKG2C- and CD3+CD56-NKG2C+ T cells.

Note on this clonotype: Its antigen is unknown.

Study outcomes and limitations: Dominant NKG2C+ clonotypes in six donors made up about 1.0-7.5% of CD8+ T cells. Researchers report these clonotypes also headed the CD3+CD56-NKG2C+ fraction in four donors.

This CDR3 has 14 amino acids. Researchers built TCR beta cDNA using 5'RACE template switching with UMIs. One entry per CDR3 protein, without DNA, is what TCRdb gives after re-calling the 5' RACE reads. The sample has 300,000 to 500,000 distinct CDR3 sequences, and its top ten clones hold 9.5% to 12%. The receptor comes from a woman aged 45-60 years in good health. The chain uses TRBV12-3 or TRBV12-4 and TRBJ1-1; TCRdb reports TRBD1, a call that lacks DNA to check it against. What was sequenced was blood T cells: a sorted CD56 or NKG2C T cell subset, CD4+ or CD8+ T cells, or bulk PBMC T cells (not recorded which). CDR3 sequence reads: CASSLGPGDTEAFF.